The 5 T cell receptor beta chains presented below share a single source sample, sequenced in a study of cytomegalovirus exposure and HLA in healthy donors. The PCR ran on 60 Vbeta and 13 Jbeta primers. Profiled with immunoSEQ multiplex PCR; TCRdb holds only in-frame clones, not every one. The repertoire holds under 110,000 clones, with over 75% as singletons. Sequencing was done on a sample of PBMCs. All receptors come from a man between 60 and 75 years old in good health and CMV-seronegative.

The V gene is TRBV7-9, the J gene TRBJ2-5; TRBD2 matches at 7 bases. CDR1 and CDR2 from the germline V gene are SEHNR and FQNEAQ (reference sequence). The CDR3 runs to 18 residues. The trim removed 5 bases at V and 2 bases at J, leaving 17 bases unmatched. CDR3 in amino acids: CASSPLSGLVVGQETQYF. DNA of the CDR3: TGTGCCAGCAGCCCGCTCTCTGGACTAGTTGTGGGGCAAGAGACCCAGTACTTC.

This chain uses TRBV15 with TRBJ1-3; a weak D match, TRBD1 (5 bases). The CDR3 totals 16 residues. The V gene lost 4 bases and the J gene lost 1 base, with 14 bases spanning the gap. Germline CDR1 reads LNHNV; CDR2 reads YYDKDF (reference sequence). The CDR3 nucleotides are TGTGCCACCAGCATGCGAGTAGGGGCTTCTGGAAACACCATATATTTT. Translated, it gives CATSMRVGASGNTIYF. The entire variable domain, with the rest obtained from reference TRBV15 and TRBJ1-3, is as follows: DAMVIQNPRYQVTQFGKPVTLSCSQTLNHNVMYWYQQKSSQAPKLLFHYYDKDFNNEADTPDNFQSRRPNTSFCFLDIRSPGLGDTAMYLCATSMRVGASGNTIYFGEGSWLTVV.

V usage is TRBV18 and J usage is TRBJ2-3; TRBD2 might be the D (5 bases). There are 13 residues in the CDR3. V shed 5 bases and J shed 6 bases, with 12 bases lying between them. From germline, CDR1 is KGHSH and CDR2 LQKENI. The CDR3 spells CASSGPGIDTQYF. DNA of the CDR3: TGTGCCAGCTCAGGCCCGGGGATTGATACGCAGTATTTT. The entire variable domain, with the rest obtained from reference TRBV18 and TRBJ2-3, is as follows: NAGVMQNPRHLVRRRGQEARLRCSPMKGHSHVYWYRQLPEEGLKFMVYLQKENIIDESGMPKERFSAEFPKEGPSILRIQQVVRGDSAAYFCASSGPGIDTQYFGPGTRLTVL.

CDR3 amino acids: CASSDFAAEAFF. The CDR3 DNA sequence: TGTGCCAGCAGTGACTTCGCGGCTGAAGCTTTCTTT. The chain uses TRBV6-5 and TRBJ1-1; D remains ambiguous. The CDR3 runs 12 residues. Germline V gene lookup returns CDR1 MNHEY and CDR2 SVGAGI. Trimming cost V 5 bases and J 6 bases, with 10 bases left between them.

The chain carries TRBV29-1 and TRBJ2-7; weak D call: TRBD2 (5 bases). The CDR3 length is 12 residues. Germline V gene sequence: CDR1 SQVTM, CDR2 ANQGSEA. The V gene lost 6 bases and the J gene lost 2 bases, with 11 bases spanning the gap. The CDR3 DNA reads as TGCAGCGTGGTGGTGGGAGCCTACGAGCAGTACGTC. Protein product: CSVVVGAYEQYV.